This T cell receptor (beta chain) was captured in a study of vaccination effects on CD4 cells after COVID-19. Study-wide context: As their vaccination, participants received two doses of either BNT162b2 or mRNA-1273. Whole-study results and caveats: Early timepoints after infection were absent, and convalescent patients were few in the study.

Antigen-specific CD4+ T cells were first expanded with viral peptide pools by the ViraFEST assay and only then sequenced. Isolating CD4+ T cells followed less than 11 days of culture. In the vaccine recipients, nucleocapsid antibodies were negative and there was no prior SARS-CoV-2 infection. Half the medium was replaced with IL-2 medium on days 3 and 7. Comments on this clone: As yet, its antigen is unknown.

The germline V and J ends were trimmed by 0 bases and 7 bases, with 9 bases remaining between them. Germline-derived CDR1 and CDR2 are GTSNPN and SVGIG (reference sequence). The CDR3 length is 13 residues. The data were produced by immunoSEQ multiplex PCR, yet TCRdb's version contains in-frame clones alone and is incomplete. The table lists roughly 21,000 clones, over 65% of them singletons, with 26% in the top ten. The TCR comes from a human donor who received a COVID-19 vaccine. The sequences come from CD4+ T cells from PBMCs cultured with HCoV-NL63 spike peptides, collected before COVID-19 vaccination. The genes are TRBV30 and TRBJ1-4; D is unclear. The DNA of the CDR3 is TGTGCCTGGAGTGTTTGGACGGGTGAAAAACTGTTTTTT. This encodes CAWSVWTGEKLFF.